The 5 T cell receptor beta chains presented below share a single source sample, sequenced in a study of cytomegalovirus exposure and HLA in healthy donors. This PCR relied on a set of 60 Vbeta primers and 13 Jbeta primers. TCRdb keeps only in-frame clones here, not all; method: immunoSEQ multiplex PCR. This sample yields fewer than 150,000 clones, of which over 75% are seen a single time; less than 5.5% belongs to the top ten. The source material was PBMCs. The receptors stem from a woman in her 30s in good health and CMV-seropositive.

The rearrangement joins TRBV6-5 to TRBJ1-1; D gene ambiguous. Germline loops: CDR1 MNHEY, CDR2 SVGAGI. Trimming removed 5 bases at V and 8 bases at J, with 21 bases between. This CDR3 has 15 residues. The CDR3 DNA reads TGTGCCAGCAGTCGCTTCGCGGGTGAAGGACCAGAAGCTTTCTTT. Translating gives CASSRFAGEGPEAFF.

This rearrangement joins TRBV27 to TRBJ2-3, with TRBD2 identical over 7 bases. The CDR3 is made up of 15 amino acids. The junction had 5 bases not matched to a gene; V was cut back by 3 bases and J by 2 bases. Germline V gene data show CDR1 as MNHEY and CDR2 as SMNVEV (reference sequence). CDR3 nucleotide sequence: TGTGCCAGCAGTTTTAGCGGGTCTACCACAGATACGCAGTATTTT. It specifies CASSFSGSTTDTQYF.

The V call is TRBV2, the J call TRBJ2-7; the match to TRBD2 covers 7 bases. Unmatched junction bases numbered 13, after V lost 5 bases and J lost 9 bases. Looked up from germline, CDR1 is SNHLY and CDR2 is FYNNEI. The CDR3 has 14 amino acids. DNA for the CDR3: TGTGCCAGCAGTACCCGCGGGACTATACTACGGCAGTACTTC. This translates into CASSTRGTILRQYF.

Points on this clone: Other nucleotide sequences from this sample produce the same CDR3. This chain uses TRBV19 with TRBJ2-7; 8 bases are a match to TRBD1. Germline CDR1 is LNHDA and CDR2 is SQIVND (reference sequence). With V trimmed by 5 bases and J by 4 bases, 4 bases remained unmatched. This CDR3 spans 13 amino acids. The CDR3 coding sequence is TGTGCCAGTAGTCCGGGACAGGCATACGAGCAGTACTTC. Encoded protein: CASSPGQAYEQYF.

V and J are TRBV25-1 and TRBJ2-1, with a tentative D call TRBD1 (5 bases). The V end lost 2 bases, the J end lost 5 bases, and 19 bases lay between the germline ends. CDR1 is MGHDK, CDR2 SYGVNS, per germline. This CDR3 region has 17 residues. The CDR3 DNA follows: TGTGCCAGCAGTGAACCAAGGAAGGGGTTGGGTCACAATGAGCAGTTCTTC. It is translated as CASSEPRKGLGHNEQFF. Based on the CDR3 plus reference TRBV25-1 and TRBJ2-1, the full variable domain is EADIYQTPRYLVIGTGKKITLECSQTMGHDKMYWYQQDPGMELHLIHYSYGVNSTEKGDLSSESTVSRIRTEHFPLTLESARPSHTSQYLCASSEPRKGLGHNEQFFGPGTRLTVL.